A few counts support the clone carrying this T cell receptor beta chain. Its antigen is as yet unknown. The PCR made use of 60 Vbeta and 13 Jbeta primers. TCRdb keeps only in-frame clones here, not all; method: immunoSEQ multiplex PCR. Seen here are more than 100,000 clones, 15% to 19% observed once, and the top ten hold over 1.5%. The record originates from a study of cytomegalovirus exposure and HLA in healthy donors. Broader study findings: Earlier analysis yielded a pattern in which most TCR beta V segments were productive about 87% or about 30% of the time. Most TCR sequences were rare, but some public TCRs occurred in many donors. Later findings reportedly placed an Asian-associated ancestry cluster below the roughly 670-donor mean for N-insertions. Based on reports, TCR beta sequences accurately predicted HLA-A and HLA-B alleles for most subjects.

Looked up from germline, CDR1 is SEHNR and CDR2 is FQNEAQ (reference sequence). This CDR3 region has 14 residues. V dropped 0 bases and J dropped 6 bases, with 9 bases sitting between them. The specimen was PBMCs. The chain uses TRBV7-9 and TRBJ1-5; tentatively, D is TRBD1 (5 bases). The clonotype originates from a woman between 18 and 29 years old in good health and CMV-seronegative. CDR3: CASSLAEGRQPQHF. In DNA form, the CDR3 reads TGTGCCAGCAGCTTAGCGGAGGGACGTCAGCCCCAGCATTTT.